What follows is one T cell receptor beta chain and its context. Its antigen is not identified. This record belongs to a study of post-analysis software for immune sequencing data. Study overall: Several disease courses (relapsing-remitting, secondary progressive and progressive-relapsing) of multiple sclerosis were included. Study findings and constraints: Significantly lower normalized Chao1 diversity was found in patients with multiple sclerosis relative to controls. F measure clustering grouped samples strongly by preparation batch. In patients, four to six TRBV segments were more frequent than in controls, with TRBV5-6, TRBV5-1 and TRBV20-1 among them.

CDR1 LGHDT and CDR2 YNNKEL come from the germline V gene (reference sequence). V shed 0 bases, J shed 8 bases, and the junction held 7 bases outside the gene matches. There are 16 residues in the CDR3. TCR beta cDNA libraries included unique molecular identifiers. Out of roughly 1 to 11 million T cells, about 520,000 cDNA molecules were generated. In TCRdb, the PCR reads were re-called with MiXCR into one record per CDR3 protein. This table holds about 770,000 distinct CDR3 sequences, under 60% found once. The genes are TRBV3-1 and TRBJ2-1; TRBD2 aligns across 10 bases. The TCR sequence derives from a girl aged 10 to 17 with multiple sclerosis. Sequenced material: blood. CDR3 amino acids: CASSQETPSGSDEQFF. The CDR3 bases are TGTGCCAGCAGCCAAGAAACGCCTAGCGGGAGCGATGAGCAGTTCTTC.